Presented here are 32 T cell receptor beta chains from one specimen sequenced in a study of T cells in Graves' hyperthyroidism and ophthalmopathy (dated by TCRdb to between 2019 and 2020). The method behind the library was multiplex PCR. The listed sequencing device is Illumina HiSeq 2000. Amplification of TCR beta CDR3 regions was carried out from RNA transcripts. A first-round RT-PCR of the TCR CDR3 used the HTBI primer set with the Qiagen OneStep RT-PCR kit. Clones were called with MiXCR by TCRdb after fastp trimmed the public reads at Q25, and only in-frame beta chains were retained. Every entry covers one CDR3 protein and lists the most common genes and DNA from its rows. This sample has roughly 250,000 distinct CDR3 sequences in its table, and 22% of those were observed once. The ten top clones hold roughly 60% of the sample. The sequenced sample consisted of blood. The source of these receptors is a man younger than 40 with Graves' ophthalmopathy.

A note on this clonotype: One end of the junction fails to match germline, which may point to a read error. This sequence joins TRBV11-1 and TRBJ2-7, with D tentatively TRBD1 or TRBD2 (5 bases each). The CDR3 sequence is 14 residues long. Germline V gene sequence: CDR1 SGHAT, CDR2 FQDESV (reference sequence). The CDR3 loop is CAGSLAGRAYEQYF. For the CDR3, the DNA is TGTGCCGGCAGCTTGGCAGGGCGGGCCTACGAGCAGTACTTC.

This clonotype was recorded at least ten times. J is TRBJ1-2 and V is TRBV2; D gene ambiguous. V was trimmed by 5 bases and J by 4 bases, leaving 11 bases between them. Germline V gives CDR1 SNHLY, CDR2 FYNNEI. CDR3 size: 13 residues. The chain's CDR3 is CASSPTEGYGYTF. CDR3 DNA: TGTGCCAGCAGTCCTACAGAAGGCTATGGCTACACCTTC.

This clonotype was observed a handful of times. The chain uses TRBV28 and TRBJ2-1; 9 bases agree with TRBD2. CDR1 and CDR2 from the germline V gene are MDHEN and SYDVKM. This CDR3 has 15 amino acids. J was trimmed by 12 bases and V by 6 bases; bases with no gene match: 15. The CDR3 loop reads CASSRGLADPRGQFF. The CDR3 region has the DNA TGTGCCAGCAGCCGGGGACTAGCCGATCCCCGGGGGCAGTTCTTC. Drawing the rest from reference TRBV28 and TRBJ2-1, the complete variable domain is DVKVTQSSRYLVKRTGEKVFLECVQDMDHENMFWYRQDPGLGLRLIYFSYDVKMKEKGDIPEGYSVSREKKERFSLILESASTNQTSMYLCASSRGLADPRGQFFGPGTRLTVL.

This clonotype was observed at least ten times. The chain employs TRBV11-2 and TRBJ2-1, with D uncertain. CDR1 and CDR2 from the germline V gene are SGHAT and FQNNGV. The ends were cut back, 0 bases at V and 8 bases at J, with 11 bases in the middle. This CDR3 is built from 14 residues. Here the CDR3 reads CASSLDRLSDEQFF. The CDR3 region has the DNA TGTGCCAGCAGCTTAGATCGACTCTCTGATGAGCAGTTCTTC.

The chain is built from TRBV5-1 and TRBJ2-7; 7 bases map to TRBD2. Trimming at V came to 4 bases and at J to 6 bases, leaving 16 bases not matched to a gene. This CDR3 is 16 amino acids long. CDR1 and CDR2 (germline): SGHRS, YFSETQ. For the CDR3, the DNA is TGCGCCAGCAGCCCGAGGGGAGGCGGGAGTACTTCCGAGCAGTACTTC. Translating gives CASSPRGGGSTSEQYF. Full variable domain (rest looked up from reference TRBV5-1 and TRBJ2-7): KAGVTQTPRYLIKTRGQQVTLSCSPISGHRSVSWYQQTPGQGLQFLFEYFSETQRNKGNFPGRFSGRQFSNSRSEMNVSTLELGDSALYLCASSPRGGGSTSEQYFGPGTRLTVT.

The chain recombines TRBV5-1 with TRBJ2-1; the D gene is possibly TRBD2 (5 bases). Trimming removed 7 bases from V and 7 bases from J, with 12 bases in between. The CDR3 covers 12 residues. Germline CDR1 SGHRS, CDR2 YFSETQ. The CDR3 loop is CASARGLNEQFF. CDR3 DNA sequence: TGCGCCAGCGCCCGAGGACTGAATGAGCAGTTCTTC. Looking up the rest from reference TRBV5-1 and TRBJ2-1 gives the full variable domain: KAGVTQTPRYLIKTRGQQVTLSCSPISGHRSVSWYQQTPGQGLQFLFEYFSETQRNKGNFPGRFSGRQFSNSRSEMNVSTLELGDSALYLCASARGLNEQFFGPGTRLTVL.

This clonotype came up many times. This CDR3 reads CASSAKWDLSYEQYF. As DNA, the CDR3 is TGTGCCAGCAGCGCCAAGTGGGACCTTTCCTACGAGCAGTACTTC. The V gene is TRBV3-1, the J gene TRBJ2-7; D could derive from TRBD1 or TRBD2 (5 bases each). The V end lost 5 bases, the J end lost 1 base, and 15 bases lay between the germline ends. The CDR3 is made up of 15 amino acids. Germline V CDR1 and CDR2: LGHDT, YNNKEL (reference sequence).

Ten or more counts support this clonotype. The chain combines TRBV30 with TRBJ2-5; the D is unclear. The germline gives CDR1 GTSNPN, CDR2 SVGIG (reference sequence). The CDR3 loop spans 10 amino acids. V was shortened by 5 bases and J by 5 bases, with 6 bases between the two germline ends. CDR3 sequence (DNA): TGTGCCTGGCTGGACGAGACCCAGTACTTC. It yields the protein CAWLDETQYF.

Comment on this clonotype: A much larger clone is a single base away; this may be a read error. The missing conserved phenylalanine or tryptophan at the end of this CDR3 makes a read error likely. V usage is TRBV12-3 or TRBV12-4 and J usage is TRBJ1-1; TRBD1 might be the D (6 bases). This CDR3 has 14 amino acids. V shed 5 bases and J shed 4 bases, with 14 bases lying between them. The CDR3 nucleotides are TGTGCCAGCAGTGGAACAGGGATGGCCACTGAAGCTTTCCTT. This encodes CASSGTGMATEAFL.

This clonotype was recorded at least ten times. The chain has TRBV30 and TRBJ1-2; D not resolved. The CDR3 totals 12 residues. V was trimmed by 2 bases and J by 7 bases, leaving 11 bases between them. Germline V gene sequence: CDR1 GTSNPN, CDR2 SVGIG (reference sequence). CDR3 region: CAWSRWEGGYTF. The CDR3 nucleotides read TGTGCCTGGAGTCGGTGGGAGGGTGGCTACACCTTC. The full variable domain, in which reference TRBV30 and TRBJ1-2 provide the parts outside the CDR3, is SQTIHQWPATLVQPVGSPLSLECTVEGTSNPNLYWYRQAAGRGLQLLFYSVGIGQISSEVPQNLSASRPQDRQFILSSKKLLLSDSGFYLCAWSRWEGGYTFGSGTRLTVV.

This clonotype came up many times. This sequence joins TRBV5-1 and TRBJ2-1; 9 bases fit TRBD2. V was pared by 1 base and J by 7 bases, with 6 bases of the junction left unmatched. Germline CDR1 and CDR2: SGHRS and YFSETQ. CDR3 size: 15 residues. The CDR3, as DNA: TGCGCCAGCAGCTTGAGGTTAGCGGGAGAAAATGAGCAGTTCTTC. Amino acid sequence: CASSLRLAGENEQFF.

The chain has TRBV5-1 and TRBJ2-1, with D perhaps TRBD1 (6 bases). The CDR3 is made up of 15 amino acids. Looked up from germline, CDR1 is SGHRS and CDR2 is YFSETQ. Trimming took 0 bases from V and 3 from J, leaving 10 bases between them. In nucleotides, the CDR3 is TGCGCCAGCAGCTTGGGTACAGGGAACTACAATGAGCAGTTCTTC. The encoded protein is CASSLGTGNYNEQFF.

This rearrangement joins TRBV6-1 to TRBJ1-5; D might be TRBD1 (6 bases). CDR3 length equals 16 residues. Germline-derived CDR1 and CDR2 are MNHNS and SASEGT. The ends were cut back, 7 bases at V and 6 bases at J, with 22 bases in the middle. The CDR3 bases are TGTGCCAGCACCAAATACCCACAGGGATCGGGTCAGCCCCAGCATTTT. It encodes CASTKYPQGSGQPQHF.

The chain is built from TRBV6-2 or TRBV6-3 and TRBJ2-7, with a tentative D call TRBD2 (5 bases). Germline loops: CDR1 MNHEY, CDR2 SVGEGT. V was shortened by 6 bases and J by 4 bases, with 13 bases between the two germline ends. The CDR3 loop spans 13 amino acids. For the CDR3, the DNA is TGTGCCAGCAGACCCAATACTAGATACGAGCAGTACTTC. Its protein product is CASRPNTRYEQYF.

The sample holds many counts of this clonotype. CDR3: CASSFSQGSEAFF. The CDR3 DNA is TGTGCCAGCAGCTTTAGCCAGGGATCTGAAGCTTTCTTT. The J gene is TRBJ1-1, the V gene TRBV11-2; tentatively, D is TRBD1 (5 bases). V lost 3 bases to trimming and J lost 6 bases, with 11 bases between them. Looked up from germline, CDR1 is SGHAT and CDR2 is FQNNGV. This CDR3 is 13 amino acids long.

Regarding this clonotype: Since a much larger clone is just one base distant, this may be a read error. V and J are TRBV2 and TRBJ2-1; a possible D gene is TRBD2 (6 bases). This CDR3 is 11 amino acids long. The germline V gene has CDR1 SNHLY and CDR2 FYNNEI. The V and J ends lost 7 bases and 15 bases respectively, with 16 bases between them. DNA of the CDR3: TGTGCCAGCAATCGGGGGAGGCGGGGGTTCTTC. Amino acid sequence: CASNRGRRGFF.

The V gene is TRBV7-8, the J gene TRBJ2-2; 7 bases are shared with TRBD2. The CDR3 length is 16 residues. CDR1 SGHVS and CDR2 FQNEAQ come from the germline V gene. V shed 7 bases, J shed 1 base, and the junction held 9 bases outside the gene matches. The CDR3 sequence: CASTPREGGNTGELFF. CDR3 sequence (DNA): TGTGCCAGCACTCCAAGGGAGGGAGGGAACACCGGGGAGCTGTTTTTT.

This rearrangement joins TRBV9 to TRBJ2-3, with 11 nucleotides matching TRBD2. This CDR3 region has 15 residues. The V segment lost 1 base and the J segment 4 bases; nucleotides outside the gene matches: 2. Per the germline V gene, CDR1 is SGDLS and CDR2 is YYNGEE. This CDR3 reads CASSVRLAGSDTQYF. In DNA form, the CDR3 reads TGTGCCAGCAGCGTAAGACTAGCGGGATCAGATACGCAGTATTTT.

This clonotype was observed a few times. The V call is TRBV2, the J call TRBJ1-3; 9 bases align to TRBD1. Trimming took 6 bases from V and 0 from J; bases not matched to a gene: 6. Germline V gene lookup returns CDR1 SNHLY and CDR2 FYNNEI. The CDR3 length is 16 residues. DNA of the CDR3: TGTGCCAGCAGGGGACAGGGAGTCATCTCTGGAAACACCATATATTTT. The encoded protein is CASRGQGVISGNTIYF.

In the case of this clonotype: Being one base from a much bigger clone, this may be a read error. V is TRBV28 and J is TRBJ1-2; unclear D gene. This CDR3 contains 12 residues. CDR1 and CDR2 from the germline V gene are MDHEN and SYDVKM. Trimming shortened V by 5 bases and J by 8 bases, and 12 bases separated the two germline ends. This chain's CDR3 is CASSEPLEGYTF. The CDR3 nucleotides read TGTGCCAGCAGTGAGCCCCTGGAGGGCTACACCTTC.

This clonotype was observed once. No conserved phenylalanine or tryptophan ends this CDR3, so it is likely a read error. The chain has TRBV6-1 and TRBJ2-2; tentatively, D is TRBD1 (5 bases). This CDR3 spans 15 amino acids. Trimming pared 6 bases from V and 4 bases from J, leaving 15 bases between. Germline V gene sequence: CDR1 MNHNS, CDR2 SASEGT. CDR3 in DNA: TGTGCCAGCAGCCAGCCAGGCAGGGTCACCGGGGAGCTGTTTCTT. Its protein is CASSQPGRVTGELFL.

This clonotype has just a few counts. The chain has TRBV5-1 and TRBJ1-1, with TRBD1 matching over 7 bases. The J segment lost 4 bases and the V segment lost 4 bases, leaving 10 bases of the junction unmatched. Germline CDR1 SGHRS, CDR2 YFSETQ. This CDR3 comprises 15 residues. CDR3: CASSAQQGSSTEAFF. CDR3 bases: TGCGCCAGCAGCGCTCAACAGGGGAGTAGCACTGAAGCTTTCTTT.

This clonotype appeared a few times. The gene calls are TRBV6-1 and TRBJ1-1; D is undetermined. The CDR3 extends over 14 amino acids. V was pared by 5 bases and J by 1 base, with 11 bases between. Germline lookup yields CDR1 MNHNS and CDR2 SASEGT. For the CDR3, the DNA is TGTGCCAGCAGTAAAAGGGATTCGAACACTGAAGCTTTCTTT. Protein: CASSKRDSNTEAFF.

At least ten counts were recorded for this clonotype. CDR3 protein: CASSQVDSDETQYF. CDR3 bases: TGTGCCAGCAGCCAGGTGGACAGCGACGAGACCCAGTACTTC. The chain combines TRBV3-1 with TRBJ2-5, with a tentative D call TRBD1 (6 bases). Germline-derived CDR1 and CDR2 are LGHDT and YNNKEL (reference sequence). The CDR3 sequence is 14 residues long. V dropped 3 bases and J dropped 5 bases, with 13 bases sitting between them.

This clonotype was observed at least ten times. The V call is TRBV5-5, the J call TRBJ2-1; D possibly matches TRBD1 or TRBD2 (5 bases each). Germline CDR1 and CDR2: SGHKS and YYEKEE (reference sequence). This CDR3 comprises 15 residues. V was trimmed by 5 bases and J by 0 bases, leaving 12 bases between them. Written as DNA, the CDR3 is TGTGCCAGCAGACCAAGTGGGGGCTCCTACAATGAGCAGTTCTTC. Amino acid sequence: CASRPSGGSYNEQFF.

In regard to this clonotype: A read error may be the cause here, since a much bigger clone is one base away. V and J are TRBV12-3 or TRBV12-4 and TRBJ2-1; 12 positions agree with TRBD1. Trimming at V came to 6 bases and at J to 7 bases, leaving 7 bases not matched to a gene. This CDR3 has 15 residues. The CDR3 loop reads CASRSTGQGANEQFF. For the CDR3, the DNA is TGTGCCAGCAGAAGTACGGGACAGGGGGCAAATGAGCAGTTCTTC.

This clonotype was detected a few times. The chain recombines TRBV11-2 with TRBJ2-6; TRBD2 matches 9 bases. V gave up 3 bases and J gave up 0 bases; unmatched junction bases: 6. CDR3 size: 18 residues. Germline assignment: CDR1 SGHAT and CDR2 FQNNGV. The CDR3 protein is CASSFGGREGSGANVLTF. The CDR3 DNA sequence: TGTGCCAGCAGCTTCGGCGGGCGGGAGGGCTCTGGGGCCAACGTCCTGACTTTC.

The rearrangement links TRBV20-1 to TRBJ2-1, with 10 bases matching TRBD1. Germline assignment: CDR1 DFQATT and CDR2 SNEGSKA (reference sequence). The length of the CDR3 is 15 residues. Trimming at V came to 0 bases and at J to 4 bases, leaving 3 bases not matched to a gene. As DNA, the CDR3 is TGCAGTGCTAGAGACCGGGACAGGGGATACAATGAGCAGTTCTTC. It codes for CSARDRDRGYNEQFF.

This clonotype occurred many times. The V gene is TRBV6-1, the J gene TRBJ2-3; 12 bases are a match to TRBD2. CDR1 and CDR2 (germline): MNHNS, SASEGT. CDR3 length: 18 amino acids. With V trimmed by 5 bases and J by 0 bases, 9 bases remained unmatched. CDR3 sequence: CASSYLGLAGASTDTQYF. The CDR3 region has the DNA TGTGCCAGCAGTTACCTGGGACTAGCGGGTGCTAGCACAGATACGCAGTATTTT.

The V and J genes are TRBV6-1 and TRBJ2-1, with TRBD2 matching 10 bases. Germline trimming cut 1 base from V and 4 bases from J; bases unmatched to any gene: 7. CDR1 and CDR2 from the germline V gene are MNHNS and SASEGT. The CDR3 covers 17 residues. The CDR3 nucleotides read TGTGCCAGCAGTGAAGAAGCGGGAGGGCCGGGGTACAATGAGCAGTTCTTC. Encoded protein: CASSEEAGGPGYNEQFF.

This clonotype came up a few times. The CDR3 nucleotides are TGTGCCAGCAGTCCCATGGCAGGTACTAGCACAGATACGCAGTATTTT. It is translated as CASSPMAGTSTDTQYF. The genes are TRBV12-3 or TRBV12-4 and TRBJ2-3; D not resolved. Trimming pared 5 bases from V and 0 bases from J, leaving 15 bases between. This CDR3 is 16 amino acids long.

This clonotype has only a few counts. CDR3 sequence: CASSWGGGNGETQYF. The DNA of the CDR3 is TGTGCCAGCAGTTGGGGAGGGGGCAATGGGGAGACCCAGTACTTC. J is TRBJ2-5 and V is TRBV12-3 or TRBV12-4; TRBD1 or TRBD2 may be the D gene (7 bases each). Deletions cut 4 bases from V and 5 bases from J, with 17 bases between. The CDR3 has 15 residues.